This T cell receptor beta chain comes out of a study of OX40 agonist ivuxolimab in advanced cancers. Study-level results: Some of the nonresponding patients also showed low levels of normalized T-cell clonal expansion. The authors did not determine the antigen specificity of the expanded peripheral T cells. Expanded clones were, on average, more numerous in CD8+ T cells than in CD4+.

The germline CDR1 and CDR2 sequences are LNHDA and SQIVND (reference sequence). Trimming cost V 3 bases and J 5 bases, with 11 bases left between them. The CDR3 is made up of 14 amino acids. TCRdb keeps only in-frame clones here, not all; method: immunoSEQ multiplex PCR. The sample carries approximately 45,000 clones, roughly four fifths recorded once. This clone was seen just once. Its antigen is unknown. The V gene is TRBV19, the J gene TRBJ2-1; D is ambiguous. The material was CD4+ or CD8+ T cells sorted from blood, obtained in a trial of the OX40 agonist ivuxolimab. The TCR originated in an adult with an advanced solid tumor such as melanoma, head and neck, liver or kidney cancer. CDR3 residues: CASSISFRDNEQFF. The CDR3 region has the DNA TGTGCCAGTAGTATCAGCTTTCGTGACAATGAGCAGTTCTTC. Complete variable domain (other parts from reference TRBV19 and TRBJ2-1): DGGITQSPKYLFRKEGQNVTLSCEQNLNHDAMYWYRQDPGQGLRLIYYSQIVNDFQKGDIAEGYSVSREKKESFPLTVTSAQKNPTAFYLCASSISFRDNEQFFGPGTRLTVL.